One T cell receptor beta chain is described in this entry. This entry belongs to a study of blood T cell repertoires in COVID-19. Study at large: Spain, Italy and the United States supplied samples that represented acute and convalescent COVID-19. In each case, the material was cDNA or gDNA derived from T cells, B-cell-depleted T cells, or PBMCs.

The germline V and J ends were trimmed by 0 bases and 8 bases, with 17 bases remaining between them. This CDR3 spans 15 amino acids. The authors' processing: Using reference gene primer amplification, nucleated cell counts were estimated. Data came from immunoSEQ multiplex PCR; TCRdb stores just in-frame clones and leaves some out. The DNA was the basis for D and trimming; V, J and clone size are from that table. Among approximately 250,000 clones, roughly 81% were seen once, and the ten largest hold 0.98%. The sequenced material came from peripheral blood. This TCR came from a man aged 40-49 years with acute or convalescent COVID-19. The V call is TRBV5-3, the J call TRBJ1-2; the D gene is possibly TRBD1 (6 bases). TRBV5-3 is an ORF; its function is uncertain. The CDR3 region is CARSLAPPGQTGYTF. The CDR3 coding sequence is TGTGCCAGAAGCTTGGCCCCCCCTGGACAGACCGGCTACACCTTC.